Following are 5 T cell receptor beta chains from one sample sequenced in a study of blood T cell repertoires in COVID-19. Profiled with immunoSEQ multiplex PCR; TCRdb holds only in-frame clones, not every one. The sample includes approximately 150,000 clones, 85% to 90% of them seen just once. The material sequenced was peripheral blood. Receptors originate from a man aged 18 to 29 with COVID-19, enrolled during active disease.

The chain combines TRBV7-9 with TRBJ1-1, with D unresolved. The CDR3 loop spans 16 amino acids. Germline V gene data show CDR1 as SEHNR and CDR2 as FQNEAQ (reference sequence). The V gene lost 1 base and the J gene lost 1 base, with 13 bases spanning the gap. The DNA of the CDR3 is TGTGCCAGCAGCTTAGTTGTTCCAGGTCCGAACACTGAAGCTTTCTTT. This translates into CASSLVVPGPNTEAFF.

The J gene is TRBJ2-7, the V gene TRBV19, with D perhaps matching TRBD2 (5 bases). Trimming stripped 3 bases from V and 3 bases from J, with 9 bases between. The CDR3 is made up of 13 amino acids. CDR1 is LNHDA, CDR2 SQIVND, per germline (reference sequence). CDR3 residues: CASSMQRSYEQYF. The CDR3 bases are TGTGCCAGTAGTATGCAGCGGAGCTACGAGCAGTACTTC.

The genes are TRBV5-6 and TRBJ2-7, with TRBD2 matching 9 bases. Trimming removed 8 bases from V and 2 bases from J; junction bases left unmatched: 5. CDR1 is SGHDT and CDR2 is YYEEEE in the germline V gene. The CDR3 is 13 amino acids. The CDR3 nucleotides read TGTGCCAGTGGGGGCGGGAGGGCCTACGAGCAGTACTTC. It specifies CASGGGRAYEQYF. The whole variable domain, filled in from reference TRBV5-6 and TRBJ2-7, reads DAGVTQSPTHLIKTRGQQVTLRCSPKSGHDTVSWYQQALGQGPQFIFQYYEEEERQRGNFPDRFSGHQFPNYSSELNVNALLLGDSALYLCASGGGRAYEQYFGPGTRLTVT.

The chain is built from TRBV11-2 and TRBJ2-7; a possible D gene is TRBD1 (6 bases). CDR3 length: 14 amino acids. Germline CDR1 SGHAT, CDR2 FQNNGV. V was cut by 9 bases and J by 3 bases, with 18 bases left in between. The CDR3: CASKHRDNLYEQYF. Here the CDR3 DNA reads TGTGCCAGTAAACACCGGGACAACCTCTACGAGCAGTACTTC.

This clone was seen once. The chain joins TRBV7-2 to TRBJ1-1; D not resolved. Germline V gene sequence: CDR1 SGHTA, CDR2 FQGNSA. The CDR3 sequence is 13 residues long. V shed 4 bases and J shed 0 bases, with 6 bases lying between them. The CDR3: CASSSSVNTEAFF. The CDR3 coding sequence is TGTGCCAGCAGCTCGTCGGTGAACACTGAAGCTTTCTTT.